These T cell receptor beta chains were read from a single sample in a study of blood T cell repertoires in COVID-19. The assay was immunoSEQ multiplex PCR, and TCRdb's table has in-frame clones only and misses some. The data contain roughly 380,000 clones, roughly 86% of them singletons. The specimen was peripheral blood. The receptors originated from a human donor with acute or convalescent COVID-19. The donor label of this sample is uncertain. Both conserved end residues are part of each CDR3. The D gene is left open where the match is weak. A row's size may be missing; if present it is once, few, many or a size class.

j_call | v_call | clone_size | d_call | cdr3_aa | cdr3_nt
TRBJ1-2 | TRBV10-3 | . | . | CAIIGGGYTF | TGTGCCATCATAGGCGGCGGCTACACCTTC
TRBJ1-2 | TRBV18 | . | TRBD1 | CASSPGTGRPNYGYTF | TGTGCCAGCTCCCCCGGGACAGGACGGCCTAACTATGGCTACACCTTC
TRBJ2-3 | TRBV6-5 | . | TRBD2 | CASSLAGGIDTQYF | TGTGCCAGCAGTCTAGCGGGAGGGATAGATACGCAGTATTTT
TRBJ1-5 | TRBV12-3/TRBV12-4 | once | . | CASSVLRHPEHF | TGTGCCAGCAGTGTACTCCGACATCCTGAGCATTTT
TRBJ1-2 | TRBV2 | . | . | CASGRGENYGYTF | TGTGCCAGCGGGAGGGGGGAGAACTATGGCTACACCTTC
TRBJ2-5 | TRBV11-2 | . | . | CASSLSAGETQYF | TGTGCCAGCAGCTTATCCGCAGGCGAGACCCAGTACTTC
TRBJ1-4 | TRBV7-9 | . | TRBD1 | CASSSGTGGSEKLFF | TGTGCCAGCAGCTCCGGGACAGGGGGCAGCGAAAAACTGTTTTTT
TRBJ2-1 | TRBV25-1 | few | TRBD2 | CASSVFSGGSYNEQFF | TGTGCCAGCAGTGTATTTAGCGGGGGCTCCTACAATGAGCAGTTCTTC
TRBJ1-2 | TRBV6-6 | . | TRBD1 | CASSYGTGNYGYTF | TGTGCCAGCAGTTACGGGACAGGCAACTATGGCTACACCTTC
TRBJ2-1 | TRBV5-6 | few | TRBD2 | CASSPVGLADYNEQFF | TGTGCCAGCAGCCCTGTGGGACTAGCGGATTACAATGAGCAGTTCTTC
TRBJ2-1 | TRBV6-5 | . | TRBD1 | CASSYLQGDEQFF | TGTGCCAGCAGTTACTTGCAGGGGGATGAGCAGTTCTTC
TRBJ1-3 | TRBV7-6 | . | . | CASSLALGFGNTIYF | TGTGCCAGCAGCTTAGCACTCGGGTTCGGAAACACCATATATTTT
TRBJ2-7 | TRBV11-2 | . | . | CASSLGSLAGEYF | TGTGCCAGCAGCCTCGGATCCCTGGCCGGGGAGTACTTC
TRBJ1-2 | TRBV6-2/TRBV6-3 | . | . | CASSSYGYGYTF | TGTGCCAGCAGTTCCTACGGGTATGGCTACACCTTC